This T cell receptor beta chain was captured in a study of T cell repertoires in cytomegalovirus infection. Whole-study context: CMV epitopes that were recently identified and HLA-C-restricted were used alongside well-studied HLA-B-restricted ones. Carrying CMV and the relevant HLA type showed in public TCR beta signatures.

Study observations and caveats: There were carriers of CMV plus the relevant HLA, and cumulative public TCR beta family frequency identified them. CMV-specific TCR beta clonotypes restricted by HLA-C were the ones dominating the ex vivo response.

This clonotype came up once. The antigen is not known. TCRdb analysed the reads with MiXCR anew, one entry per CDR3 protein. The sample contains more than 20,000 distinct CDR3 sequences, about 40% of which appear only once. CDR1 and CDR2 (germline): SQVTM, ANQGSEA. This CDR3 contains 13 residues. Deletions cut 0 bases from V and 2 bases from J, with 6 bases between. The clonotype originates from a human donor in good health (CMV status not recorded). Some clones in this sample may be carry-over from other donors' samples. V is TRBV29-1 and J is TRBJ2-3; tentative D call: TRBD2 (5 bases). The sample was CD8+ T cells from cultured PBMCs, taken from culture after CMV antigen stimulation. CDR3 nucleotides: TGCAGCGTTGAAGATGGACTCACAGATACGCAGTATTTT. Its protein is CSVEDGLTDTQYF.